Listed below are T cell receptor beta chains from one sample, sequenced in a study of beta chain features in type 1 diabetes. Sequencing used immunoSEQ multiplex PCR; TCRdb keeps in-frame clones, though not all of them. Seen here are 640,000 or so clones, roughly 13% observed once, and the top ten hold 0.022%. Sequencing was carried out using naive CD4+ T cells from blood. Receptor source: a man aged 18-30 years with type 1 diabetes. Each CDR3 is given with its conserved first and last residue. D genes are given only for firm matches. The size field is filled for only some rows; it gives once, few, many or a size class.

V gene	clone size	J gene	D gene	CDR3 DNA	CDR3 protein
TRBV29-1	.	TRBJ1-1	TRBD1	TGCAGCGTGACGGGACAGGGAAACACTGAAGCTTTCTTT	CSVTGQGNTEAFF
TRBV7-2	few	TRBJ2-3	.	TGTGCCAGCAGCTTAGAGGAGGTGGGGCCGAGCACAGATACGCAGTATTTT	CASSLEEVGPSTDTQYF
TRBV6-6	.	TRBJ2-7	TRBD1	TGTGCCAGCAGTACGTTCAGGGGGCAAACGCGCGAGCAGTACTTC	CASSTFRGQTREQYF
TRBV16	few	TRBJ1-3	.	TGTGCCAGCAGCCAATCCGACACCCGGGGCACCATATATTTT	CASSQSDTRGTIYF
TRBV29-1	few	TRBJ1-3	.	TGCAGCGGGGACCCGGGGAACGGAGACACCATATATTTT	CSGDPGNGDTIYF
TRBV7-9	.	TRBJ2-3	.	TGTGCCAGCAGCTACACCGCTCCGAGACCCAGCACAGATACGCAGTATTTT	CASSYTAPRPSTDTQYF
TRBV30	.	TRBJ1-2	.	TGTGCCTGGAGTGTGTTTAACTATGGCTACACCTTC	CAWSVFNYGYTF
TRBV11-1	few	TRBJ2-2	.	TGTGCCAGCAGCTTAGTCGGGGGACCCGGGGAGCTGTTTTTT	CASSLVGGPGELFF
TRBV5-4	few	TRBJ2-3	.	TGTGCCAGCAGCCCCGGACGGGACACAGATACGCAGTATTTT	CASSPGRDTDTQYF
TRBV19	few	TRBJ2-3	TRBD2	TGTGCCAGTAGTGGGAGGGCGCCCTACACAGATACGCAGTATTTT	CASSGRAPYTDTQYF
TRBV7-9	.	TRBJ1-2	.	TGTGCCAGCAGCTCCCCAAACTATGGCTACACCTTC	CASSSPNYGYTF
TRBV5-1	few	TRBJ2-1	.	TGCGCCAGCAGCTTGGAAGGGATGTCCTACAATGAGCAGTTCTTC	CASSLEGMSYNEQFF
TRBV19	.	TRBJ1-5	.	TGTGCCAGTAGTATCGGACAGCACAATCAGCCCCAGCATTTT	CASSIGQHNQPQHF
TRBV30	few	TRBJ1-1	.	TGTGCCTGGAGTGAGCAGGAGGGCACTGAAGCTTTCTTT	CAWSEQEGTEAFF
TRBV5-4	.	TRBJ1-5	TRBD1	TGTGCCAGCAGCAAAGACAGGGGTAGCAATCAGCCCCAGCATTTT	CASSKDRGSNQPQHF
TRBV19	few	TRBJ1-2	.	TGTGCCAGTAGTCTCACTAGGGGCTACACCTTC	CASSLTRGYTF
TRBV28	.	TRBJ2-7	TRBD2	TGTGCCAGCAGTTTGCAACCCGGGACTAAAAGAACCTACGAGCAGTACTTC	CASSLQPGTKRTYEQYF
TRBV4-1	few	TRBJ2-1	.	TGCGCCAGCAGCCAATTATCGGGGCCGAAGCAGTTCTTC	CASSQLSGPKQFF
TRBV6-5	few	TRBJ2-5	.	TGTGCCAGCAGTTACTCGGGCACAGATGAGACCCAGTACTTC	CASSYSGTDETQYF
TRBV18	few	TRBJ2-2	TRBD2	TGTGCCAGCTCACCAACTAGCGGGCGGCTAAGCACCGGGGAGCTGTTTTTT	CASSPTSGRLSTGELFF
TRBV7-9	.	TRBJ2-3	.	TGTGCCAGCAGCCCCAAGGCGGGATCATCTAGCACAGATACGCAGTATTTT	CASSPKAGSSSTDTQYF
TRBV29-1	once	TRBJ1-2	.	TGCAGCGTTGAAGACCCCGGGGGGGCTCGGTATGGCTACACCTTC	CSVEDPGGARYGYTF
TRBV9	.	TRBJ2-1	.	TGTGCCAGCAGCGTAGCTAGCCTCACGGACAATGAGCAGTTCTTC	CASSVASLTDNEQFF
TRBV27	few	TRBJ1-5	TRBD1	TGTGCCAGCAGTCCAGAAGGACAGGGGGGACAACCCCAGCATTTT	CASSPEGQGGQPQHF
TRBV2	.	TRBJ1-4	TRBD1	TGTGCCAGCAGTAGACAGGGACTAGTACGACTGTTTTTT	CASSRQGLVRLFF
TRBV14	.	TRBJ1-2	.	TGTGCCAGCAGCCCAGGGTCTGGCGGCGGCTACACCTTC	CASSPGSGGGYTF
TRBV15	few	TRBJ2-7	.	TGTGCCACCAGCAGAGATATGGCCTCCTACGAGCAGTACTTC	CATSRDMASYEQYF
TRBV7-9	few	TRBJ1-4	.	TGTGCCAGCAGCTTGGTAGCCTTAAATGAAAAACTGTTTTTT	CASSLVALNEKLFF
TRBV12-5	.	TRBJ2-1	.	TGTGCTAGTGGTTTGGAACAGAACTACAATGAGCAGTTCTTC	CASGLEQNYNEQFF
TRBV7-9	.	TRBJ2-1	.	TGTGCCATCCCGCGAGGAGGGGGTGGTGAGCAGTTCTTC	CAIPRGGGGEQFF